One sample yielded the 28 T cell receptor beta chains listed below, sequenced in a study of T cell responses to AZD1222 COVID-19 vaccine. Data came from immunoSEQ multiplex PCR; TCRdb stores just in-frame clones and leaves some out. The sample lists roughly 100,000 clones, 89% seen once, with 15% to 20% in the top ten. This sample comprised peripheral blood, obtained on day 0 of AZD1222 vaccination. All receptors derive from an adult in good health.

This chain joins TRBV7-2 and TRBJ2-7; 14 positions match TRBD2. The CDR3 runs 15 residues. Germline V gene sequence: CDR1 SGHTA, CDR2 FQGNSA. J gave up 9 bases and V 3 bases, and 7 bases lay outside the gene matches. CDR3 nucleotide sequence: TGTGCCAGCAGCTTTACGACTAGCGGGGGGGCCGGGCAGTACTTC. This encodes CASSFTTSGGAGQYF.

The rearrangement joins TRBV5-1 to TRBJ1-4; D is unclear. CDR3 length: 12 residues. Germline V CDR1 and CDR2: SGHRS, YFSETQ. V was clipped by 5 bases and J by 2 bases, with 4 bases between them. CDR3 sequence reads: CASRNTNEKLFF. The CDR3 coding sequence is TGCGCCAGCAGGAACACTAATGAAAAACTGTTTTTT. The full variable domain, rest sourced from reference TRBV5-1 and TRBJ1-4, is KAGVTQTPRYLIKTRGQQVTLSCSPISGHRSVSWYQQTPGQGLQFLFEYFSETQRNKGNFPGRFSGRQFSNSRSEMNVSTLELGDSALYLCASRNTNEKLFFGSGTQLSVL.

The gene calls are TRBV15 and TRBJ1-4; no clear D. This CDR3 has 13 amino acids. CDR1 is LNHNV and CDR2 is YYDKDF in the germline V gene (reference sequence). The V end lost 8 bases, the J end lost 6 bases, and 13 bases lay between the germline ends. The CDR3 DNA follows: TGTGCCACCCGCGAAGGCGGAGATGAAAAACTGTTTTTT. Its translation is CATREGGDEKLFF.

The V and J genes are TRBV9 and TRBJ1-2; 9 bases are a match to TRBD1. The junction had 3 bases not matched to a gene; V was cut back by 3 bases and J by 3 bases. The CDR3 length is 14 residues. CDR1 and CDR2 from the germline V gene are SGDLS and YYNGEE. CDR3: CASSARQGDYGYTF. The CDR3 DNA sequence: TGTGCCAGCAGCGCAAGACAGGGGGACTATGGCTACACCTTC.

CDR3: CASSPNSRGGRTYEQYF. The DNA for the CDR3 is TGTGCCAGCAGCCCTAACTCTCGGGGGGGGCGGACCTACGAGCAGTACTTC. The rearrangement joins TRBV9 to TRBJ2-7; 8 positions agree with TRBD2. This CDR3 region has 17 residues. Germline V lookup: CDR1 SGDLS, CDR2 YYNGEE. With V trimmed by 4 bases and J by 2 bases, 14 bases remained unmatched.

CDR3 sequence: CASSFAAKNIQYF. The CDR3 bases are TGTGCCAGCAGTTTTGCTGCCAAAAACATTCAGTACTTC. This sequence joins TRBV12-3 or TRBV12-4 and TRBJ2-4; D not resolved. The CDR3 is made up of 13 amino acids. V was clipped by 3 bases and J by 1 base, with 4 bases between them.

This rearrangement joins TRBV29-1 to TRBJ2-5; D may correspond to TRBD1 or TRBD2 (5 bases each). CDR1 and CDR2 (germline): SQVTM, ANQGSEA. Trimming removed 6 bases from V and 0 bases from J, with 14 bases in between. The CDR3 totals 14 residues. In nucleotides, the CDR3 is TGCAGCGTCTATAGTGGGGGAAACCAAGAGACCCAGTACTTC. Amino acids: CSVYSGGNQETQYF.

The V and J genes are TRBV6-5 and TRBJ2-5, with TRBD1 matching over 8 bases. The CDR3 runs to 15 residues. With V trimmed by 7 bases and J by 2 bases, 9 bases remained unmatched. From germline, CDR1 is MNHEY and CDR2 SVGAGI. This CDR3 is CASIQGVTPQETQYF. CDR3 bases: TGTGCCAGCATACAGGGGGTTACCCCACAAGAGACCCAGTACTTC.

Here the CDR3 reads CASSVTGTGANVLTF. As DNA, the CDR3 is TGTGCCAGCAGCGTAACAGGAACCGGGGCCAACGTCCTGACTTTC. The V gene is TRBV9, the J gene TRBJ2-6; possibly TRBD1 for D (5 bases). V was trimmed by 1 base and J by 4 bases, leaving 9 bases between them. The CDR3 is 15 amino acids. From germline, CDR1 is SGDLS and CDR2 YYNGEE.

This chain links TRBV30 with TRBJ1-3, with a possible D match to TRBD1 (5 bases). Trimming pared 5 bases from V and 5 bases from J, leaving 7 bases between. The CDR3 runs to 11 residues. Germline V gives CDR1 GTSNPN, CDR2 SVGIG (reference sequence). The CDR3 DNA follows: TGTGCCTGGGAGGGGCGAAACACCATATATTTT. This codes for CAWEGRNTIYF. Full variable domain (outside the CDR3, taken from reference TRBV30 and TRBJ1-3): SQTIHQWPATLVQPVGSPLSLECTVEGTSNPNLYWYRQAAGRGLQLLFYSVGIGQISSEVPQNLSASRPQDRQFILSSKKLLLSDSGFYLCAWEGRNTIYFGEGSWLTVV.

The chain recombines TRBV30 with TRBJ1-5; D is undetermined. The CDR3 is made up of 15 amino acids. V was clipped by 0 bases and J by 0 bases, with 9 bases between them. Germline V gene sequence: CDR1 GTSNPN, CDR2 SVGIG (reference sequence). The CDR3 region has the DNA TGTGCCTGGAGTGTAGGAGGAAATAGCAATCAGCCCCAGCATTTT. Encoded protein: CAWSVGGNSNQPQHF.

This rearrangement joins TRBV9 to TRBJ2-1; 11 bases map to TRBD2. Losses at the gene ends were 4 bases for V and 6 bases for J; bases not matched to a gene: 9. There are 16 residues in the CDR3. CDR1 is SGDLS and CDR2 is YYNGEE in the germline V gene. CDR3 region: CASSPKLAGVFNEQFF. The CDR3 nucleotides read TGTGCCAGCAGCCCTAAACTAGCGGGGGTTTTCAATGAGCAGTTCTTC. Drawing the rest from reference TRBV9 and TRBJ2-1, the complete variable domain is DSGVTQTPKHLITATGQRVTLRCSPRSGDLSVYWYQQSLDQGLQFLIQYYNGEERAKGNILERFSAQQFPDLHSELNLSSLELGDSALYFCASSPKLAGVFNEQFFGPGTRLTVL.

This clone has at least ten counts. The sample holds other DNA sequences that translate to the same CDR3. The chain is built from TRBV6-5 and TRBJ1-1, with 9 bases identical to TRBD1. V was pared by 4 bases and J by 4 bases, with 1 base of the junction left unmatched. CDR1 and CDR2 from the germline V gene are MNHEY and SVGAGI. The CDR3 spans 13 residues. The CDR3 DNA is TGTGCCAGCAGTTTGACAGGGGGCACTGAAGCTTTCTTT. Its translation: CASSLTGGTEAFF.

This chain uses TRBV29-1 with TRBJ1-2, with D perhaps matching TRBD1 (6 bases). The CDR3 has 13 residues. Germline-derived CDR1 and CDR2 are SQVTM and ANQGSEA. V lost 4 bases and J lost 0, with 9 bases in between. The DNA for the CDR3 is TGCAGCGTTGGGGCAGGGGCTAACTATGGCTACACCTTC. Translated, it gives CSVGAGANYGYTF.

This clone showed up just once. The chain is built from TRBV29-1 and TRBJ1-2; 8 bases agree with TRBD1. The CDR3 has 13 amino acids. V dropped 2 bases and J dropped 7; count of bases not matched to a gene: 6. The V gene's germline CDR1 is SQVTM and CDR2 ANQGSEA. CDR3 coding DNA: TGCAGCGTTGAATCTACAGGGGGTTTTGGCTACACCTTC. It codes for CSVESTGGFGYTF.

This clone has more than one count but fewer than ten. V is TRBV6-2 or TRBV6-3 and J is TRBJ2-7, with D uncertain. The CDR3 sequence is 14 residues long. The germline V gene has CDR1 MNHEY and CDR2 SVGEGT. V lost 3 bases, J lost 0 bases, and 9 bases lay in between. The CDR3 reads CASSYRRFSYEQYF. CDR3 coding DNA: TGTGCCAGCAGTTATCGGAGATTCTCCTACGAGCAGTACTTC.

This rearrangement joins TRBV5-1 to TRBJ2-1; TRBD1 aligns across 7 bases. Germline V gives CDR1 SGHRS, CDR2 YFSETQ. This CDR3 region has 13 residues. The junction had 0 bases not matched to a gene; V was cut back by 3 bases and J by 3 bases. The chain's CDR3 is CASSWTGYNEQFF. The CDR3 coding sequence is TGCGCCAGCAGCTGGACAGGCTACAATGAGCAGTTCTTC.

As DNA, the CDR3 is TGCGCCAGCAGCTTGGTGTTGGGTACTGAAGCTTTCTTT. Its protein product is CASSLVLGTEAFF. V usage is TRBV5-1 and J usage is TRBJ1-1; no reliable D call. This CDR3 is built from 13 residues. Trimming took off 0 bases at V and 5 bases at J, with 8 bases between the two ends. The germline gives CDR1 SGHRS, CDR2 YFSETQ.

The gene calls are TRBV5-6 and TRBJ1-5; D is unresolved. Germline CDR1 is SGHDT and CDR2 is YYEEEE. Trimming took off 4 bases at V and 0 bases at J, with 5 bases between the two ends. The CDR3 loop spans 13 amino acids. CDR3 DNA: TGTGCCAGCAGCATGAATAGCAATCAGCCCCAGCATTTT. It specifies CASSMNSNQPQHF.

In this sample, this clone turned up once. The CDR3 region has the DNA TGTGCCAGCAGCTTAGGGATGAACACTGAAGCTTTCTTT. This sequence encodes CASSLGMNTEAFF. This chain connects TRBV7-9 to TRBJ1-1; D remains unclear. V was clipped by 1 base and J by 0 bases, with 3 bases between them. The CDR3 contains 13 residues. Germline CDR1 and CDR2: SEHNR and FQNEAQ (reference sequence).

The chain recombines TRBV2 with TRBJ2-1; 10 bases agree with TRBD1. This CDR3 is 14 amino acids long. The V segment lost 11 bases and the J segment 5 bases; nucleotides outside the gene matches: 9. Germline V CDR1 and CDR2: SNHLY, FYNNEI. The CDR3 nucleotides read TGTGCCGGCCCGGGACAGGGGCCCAACAATGAGCAGTTCTTC. Residues: CAGPGQGPNNEQFF.

The chain links TRBV5-5 to TRBJ1-2; D is perhaps TRBD1 (6 bases). V shed 4 bases and J shed 0 bases, with 13 bases lying between them. The CDR3 runs to 15 residues. CDR1 SGHKS and CDR2 YYEKEE come from the germline V gene (reference sequence). CDR3 bases: TGTGCCAGCAGCCACCGGACAGACCCTAACTATGGCTACACCTTC. Protein product: CASSHRTDPNYGYTF. The complete variable domain, with remaining parts taken from reference TRBV5-5 and TRBJ1-2, reads DAGVTQSPTHLIKTRGQQVTLRCSPISGHKSVSWYQQVLGQGPQFIFQYYEKEERGRGNFPDRFSARQFPNYSSELNVNALLLGDSALYLCASSHRTDPNYGYTFGSGTRLTVV.

V and J are TRBV5-1 and TRBJ1-1; D possibly corresponds to TRBD1 (5 bases). In germline, CDR1 is SGHRS, CDR2 YFSETQ. This CDR3 is built from 15 residues. Trimming shortened V by 1 base and J by 3 bases, and 13 bases separated the two germline ends. The CDR3 sequence is CASSLMYPGDTEAFF. The DNA of the CDR3 is TGCGCCAGCAGCTTGATGTACCCGGGGGACACTGAAGCTTTCTTT.

CDR3 sequence reads: CASRRGTNTEAFF. The CDR3 coding sequence is TGTGCCAGCAGGAGGGGAACGAACACTGAAGCTTTCTTT. V and J are TRBV2 and TRBJ1-1; D is possibly TRBD1 (5 bases). The V gene's germline CDR1 is SNHLY and CDR2 FYNNEI. This CDR3 has 13 amino acids. V was cut by 6 bases and J by 1 base, with 9 bases left in between. The entire variable domain, with the rest obtained from reference TRBV2 and TRBJ1-1, is as follows: EPEVTQTPSHQVTQMGQEVILRCVPISNHLYFYWYRQILGQKVEFLVSFYNNEISEKSEIFDDQFSVERPDGSNFTLKIRSTKLEDSAMYFCASRRGTNTEAFFGQGTRLTVV.

V and J are TRBV7-2 and TRBJ2-1, with D unresolved. The V end lost 2 bases, the J end lost 0 bases, and 2 bases lay between the germline ends. CDR1 SGHTA and CDR2 FQGNSA come from the germline V gene. This CDR3 region has 13 residues. As DNA, the CDR3 is TGTGCCAGCAGCTTAACCTCCTACAATGAGCAGTTCTTC. Protein sequence: CASSLTSYNEQFF.

This clone was detected once. The gene calls are TRBV4-1 and TRBJ2-2; 10 positions agree with TRBD1. The ends lost 4 bases at V and 7 bases at J; junction bases unmatched: 9. Germline V gene sequence: CDR1 MGHRA, CDR2 YSYEKL. This CDR3 has 16 amino acids. CDR3 bases: TGCGCCAGCAGCCGCCGAGAGACAGGGGGCGGCGGGGAGCTGTTTTTT. Amino acid sequence: CASSRRETGGGGELFF.

The chain employs TRBV12-5 and TRBJ2-1, with D tentatively TRBD2 (5 bases). With 0 bases removed from V and 8 bases from J, the gap between germline ends came to 14 bases. The CDR3 contains 15 residues. CDR1 is LGHNT and CDR2 is FRNRAP in the germline V gene. The CDR3 sequence is CASGLVTANGDEQFF. CDR3 nucleotide sequence: TGTGCTAGTGGTTTGGTAACCGCGAACGGGGATGAGCAGTTCTTC.

V gene TRBV28 combines with J gene TRBJ1-1, with D hard to call. The CDR3 runs 13 residues. V was shortened by 6 bases and J by 0 bases, with 8 bases between the two germline ends. From germline, CDR1 is MDHEN and CDR2 SYDVKM. CDR3 in amino acids: CASSPSMNTEAFF. CDR3 bases: TGTGCCAGCAGCCCCAGTATGAACACTGAAGCTTTCTTT. The complete variable domain, with remaining parts taken from reference TRBV28 and TRBJ1-1, reads DVKVTQSSRYLVKRTGEKVFLECVQDMDHENMFWYRQDPGLGLRLIYFSYDVKMKEKGDIPEGYSVSREKKERFSLILESASTNQTSMYLCASSPSMNTEAFFGQGTRLTVV.